The 22 T cell receptor beta chains given below trace back to one sample, sequenced in a study of CD8 T cells in ankylosing spondylitis. Each CDR3 protein is one row after TCRdb ran MiXCR on the 5' RACE reads. The repertoire consists of roughly 180,000 distinct CDR3 sequences, with roughly 13% occurring once and the leading ten covering 11%. Sequencing was carried out using blood, either unsorted or a sorted T cell fraction (not recorded which). These receptors came from a female donor with ankylosing spondylitis or in good health (not recorded which).

Note on this clonotype: This clone may be a read error of a much larger clone one base away. The chain employs TRBV12-3 or TRBV12-4 and TRBJ1-1; D not resolved. Trimming cost V 6 bases and J 7 bases, with 15 bases left between them. The CDR3 covers 13 residues. This CDR3 is CASSPAAMIEAFF. CDR3 DNA sequence: TGTGCCAGCAGCCCCGCGGCGATGATTGAAGCTTTCTTT.

This clonotype was seen repeatedly, ten times or more. The chain is built from TRBV5-6 and TRBJ2-7; TRBD1 is a possible D gene (6 bases). The CDR3 runs to 15 residues. CDR1 is SGHDT, CDR2 YYEEEE, per germline. V lost 6 bases to trimming and J lost 7 bases, with 23 bases between them. The CDR3 protein is CASILGATPTREQYF. DNA of the CDR3: TGTGCCAGCATCCTGGGGGCTACTCCGACGCGGGAGCAGTACTTC.

This clonotype has more than one count but fewer than ten. The V and J genes are TRBV7-2 and TRBJ2-7; possibly TRBD1 for D (6 bases). The V end lost 6 bases, the J end lost 4 bases, and 19 bases lay between the germline ends. The V gene's germline CDR1 is SGHTA and CDR2 FQGNSA. The CDR3 runs to 15 residues. CDR3 amino acids: CASSPRTRGGYEQYF. Here the CDR3 DNA reads TGTGCCAGCAGTCCCCGGACCAGGGGCGGATACGAGCAGTACTTC.

With respect to this clonotype: A much larger clone lies one base from this, so it may be a read error. The CDR3 here is CASSQRALNTEAFF. CDR3 bases: TGTGCCAGCAGCCAGAGGGCCCTGAACACTGAAGCTTTCTTT. The rearrangement links TRBV3-1 to TRBJ1-1, with D hard to call. In germline, CDR1 is LGHDT, CDR2 YNNKEL (reference sequence). The CDR3 extends over 14 amino acids. The V and J ends lost 3 bases and 0 bases respectively, with 8 bases between them.

This clonotype was observed at least ten times. The J gene is TRBJ1-1, the V gene TRBV7-2; tentatively, D is TRBD1 (6 bases). The CDR3 contains 13 residues. The germline V and J ends were trimmed by 6 bases and 1 base, with 9 bases remaining between them. Germline V gene data show CDR1 as SGHTA and CDR2 as FQGNSA. The CDR3 is CASSRTENTEAFF. CDR3 in DNA: TGTGCCAGCAGTCGGACAGAGAACACTGAAGCTTTCTTT.

This clonotype occurred many times. This chain uses TRBV28 with TRBJ2-7; 8 nucleotides align to TRBD2. This CDR3 spans 15 amino acids. Germline loops: CDR1 MDHEN, CDR2 SYDVKM. Trimming at V came to 6 bases and at J to 0 bases, leaving 7 bases not matched to a gene. CDR3 DNA: TGTGCCAGCAGCCTGCCGGGACTAGGCTCCTACGAGCAGTACTTC. Translation gives CASSLPGLGSYEQYF.

This clonotype was observed at least ten times. The rearrangement links TRBV29-1 to TRBJ1-1, with D unresolved. Trimming cost V 7 bases and J 6 bases, with 12 bases left between them. The CDR3 totals 11 residues. Germline V gene lookup returns CDR1 SQVTM and CDR2 ANQGSEA. The CDR3 DNA reads TGCAGCGGCGGGGAGTTACCTGAAGCTTTCTTT. It translates to CSGGELPEAFF.

A few counts support this clonotype. The V gene is TRBV5-1, the J gene TRBJ1-2, with 9 bases aligning to TRBD1. This CDR3 region has 14 residues. CDR1 and CDR2 (germline): SGHRS, YFSETQ. Losses at the gene ends were 1 base for V and 6 bases for J; bases not matched to a gene: 4. For the CDR3, the DNA is TGCGCCAGCAGCTTGATCCGGACAGGGGATGGCTACACCTTC. Its protein product is CASSLIRTGDGYTF.

The rearrangement uses TRBV7-8 and TRBJ2-2, with 7 positions matching TRBD1. With V trimmed by 3 bases and J by 6 bases, 4 bases remained unmatched. Germline V gene sequence: CDR1 SGHVS, CDR2 FQNEAQ. This CDR3 region has 14 residues. The CDR3 DNA follows: TGTGCCAGCAGCTTGAGGGGGCGTGCCGGGGAGCTGTTTTTT. Translating gives CASSLRGRAGELFF.

Ten or more counts support this clonotype. The chain recombines TRBV6-2 or TRBV6-3 with TRBJ2-7; 10 positions match TRBD2. With 5 bases clipped from V and 4 bases from J, the junction kept 2 bases outside the gene matches. CDR1 and CDR2 (germline): MNHEY, SVGEGT. The CDR3 has 13 residues. The CDR3 is CASSGSGRYEQYF. For the CDR3, the DNA is TGTGCCAGCAGTGGTAGCGGGAGGTACGAGCAGTACTTC.

This clonotype was detected only a few times. J is TRBJ2-3 and V is TRBV11-3, with a weak D call TRBD2 (5 bases). Germline V gives CDR1 SGHNT, CDR2 YENEEA. V dropped 7 bases and J dropped 6 bases, with 17 bases sitting between them. This CDR3 has 14 residues. CDR3 loop: CASTDGGVVDTQYF. In DNA form, the CDR3 reads TGTGCCAGCACCGACGGAGGAGTTGTGGATACGCAGTATTTT.

The chain combines TRBV19 with TRBJ1-2; 7 bases fit TRBD1. The CDR3 is 13 amino acids. Trimming removed 6 bases from V and 5 bases from J; junction bases left unmatched: 6. The germline CDR1 and CDR2 sequences are LNHDA and SQIVND (reference sequence). CDR3 nucleotides: TGTGCCAGTAGCGACACAGGGGCTTATGGCTACACCTTC. Its translation is CASSDTGAYGYTF.

CDR3 protein: CSVLAGVETQYF. In DNA form, the CDR3 reads TGCAGCGTACTAGCGGGAGTCGAGACCCAGTACTTC. The chain employs TRBV29-1 and TRBJ2-5; 11 nucleotides match TRBD2. J gave up 5 bases and V 6 bases, and 2 bases lay outside the gene matches. The CDR3 is made up of 12 amino acids. Germline V gives CDR1 SQVTM, CDR2 ANQGSEA.

This clonotype was seen only a few times. The genes are TRBV12-3 or TRBV12-4 and TRBJ2-5; D is tentatively TRBD1 or TRBD2 (5 bases each). The ends were cut back, 5 bases at V and 1 base at J, with 14 bases in the middle. CDR3 size: 15 residues. CDR3 nucleotide sequence: TGTGCCAGCAGTACTACGGGACCCATCCAAGAGACCCAGTACTTC. Protein product: CASSTTGPIQETQYF.

This clonotype was seen repeatedly, ten times or more. This rearrangement joins TRBV12-3 or TRBV12-4 to TRBJ1-4, with 11 bases matching TRBD1. The CDR3 has 16 residues. The junction had 12 bases not matched to a gene; V was cut back by 7 bases and J by 8 bases. The CDR3 coding sequence is TGTGCCAGCAAAAAAACGGGGACAGGGGGAGGGGAAAAACTGTTTTTT. As protein: CASKKTGTGGGEKLFF.

This clonotype was detected a few times. The rearrangement uses TRBV20-1 and TRBJ1-4, with no clear D. Germline CDR1 reads DFQATT; CDR2 reads SNEGSKA (reference sequence). The CDR3 has 12 residues. CDR3 sequence: CSPTSTNEKLFF. DNA for the CDR3: TGCAGCCCAACATCAACTAATGAAAAACTGTTTTTT.

The sample holds many counts of this clonotype. The V and J genes are TRBV7-2 and TRBJ2-3; D call uncertain. The CDR3 spans 13 residues. Germline-derived CDR1 and CDR2 are SGHTA and FQGNSA. The V gene lost 0 bases and the J gene lost 6 bases, with 7 bases spanning the gap. The CDR3 bases are TGTGCCAGCAGCTTAGCCTATCTCGATACGCAGTATTTT. It encodes CASSLAYLDTQYF.

V usage is TRBV6-5 and J usage is TRBJ1-3; D gene uncertain. The CDR3 totals 15 residues. Germline assignment: CDR1 MNHEY and CDR2 SVGAGI. V lost 0 bases, J lost 5 bases, and 11 bases lay in between. CDR3 region: CASSYSGKGRNTIYF. Here the CDR3 DNA reads TGTGCCAGCAGTTACTCGGGGAAGGGCAGAAACACCATATATTTT.

This clonotype was detected many times. The chain links TRBV24-1 to TRBJ2-6; 7 positions agree with TRBD1. V gave up 9 bases and J gave up 1 base; unmatched junction bases: 5. The CDR3 sequence is 15 residues long. Germline V gene data show CDR1 as KGHDR and CDR2 as SFDVKD. The CDR3 spells CATGDSKSGANVLTF. The CDR3 bases are TGTGCCACCGGGGACAGTAAATCTGGGGCCAACGTCCTGACTTTC.

This clonotype has more than one count but fewer than ten. The chain has TRBV29-1 and TRBJ1-5; D not certain. The V and J ends lost 2 bases and 2 bases respectively, with 7 bases between them. Germline-derived CDR1 and CDR2 are SQVTM and ANQGSEA. The CDR3 loop spans 13 amino acids. The CDR3 reads CSVEPGRNQPQHF. CDR3 DNA: TGCAGCGTTGAACCGGGTCGCAATCAGCCCCAGCATTTT.

There are many counts of this clonotype. The chain uses TRBV3-1 and TRBJ2-3; 8 nucleotides match TRBD2. Germline V gene data show CDR1 as LGHDT and CDR2 as YNNKEL (reference sequence). V lost 3 bases to trimming and J lost 8 bases; unmatched junction nucleotides: 10. The CDR3 is 15 amino acids. CDR3 nucleotides: TGTGCCAGCAGCCAGAATAGCGGGAATGTGGGTACGCAGTATTTT. It specifies CASSQNSGNVGTQYF.

This clonotype has at least ten counts. The J gene is TRBJ2-1, the V gene TRBV7-2, with unresolved D. V was pared by 1 base and J by 0 bases, with 7 bases between. CDR3 size: 15 residues. CDR1 is SGHTA, CDR2 FQGNSA, per germline. The CDR3 sequence: CASSLDAYSYNEQFF. The CDR3 DNA reads as TGTGCCAGCAGCTTAGACGCTTACTCCTACAATGAGCAGTTCTTC.